This T cell receptor beta chain is from a study of blood T cells in healthy people across ages. Overall study findings and caveats: More naive CD4+ cells and higher diversity were found in long-lived than in aged donors.

This clonotype was seen a handful of times. Its cognate antigen is unknown. It was with a sample-barcoded 5' primer and a J-beta primer mix that a second PCR of roughly 7 to 12 cycles was run. TCRdb itself ran the 5' RACE reads through MiXCR, one entry per CDR3 protein. Of approximately 780,000 distinct CDR3 sequences in the sample, roughly 24% were seen once. Trimming left V 2 bases short and J 5 bases short, with 6 bases between. Germline lookup yields CDR1 LGHDT and CDR2 YNNKEL (reference sequence). The CDR3 consists of 12 residues. These data were likewise used in another study, on T cells of mothers and their children. As that report states: Barcodes for each sample and 2-4 random nucleotides were added by the M1S primer used in the second PCR.

The sequencing input was blood. V usage is TRBV3-1 and J usage is TRBJ2-5; no reliable D call. The sequence came from a boy aged 5-17 years in good health. In DNA form, the CDR3 reads TGTGCCAGCAGCCAAAAGACGGAGACCCAGTACTTC. Its protein is CASSQKTETQYF.